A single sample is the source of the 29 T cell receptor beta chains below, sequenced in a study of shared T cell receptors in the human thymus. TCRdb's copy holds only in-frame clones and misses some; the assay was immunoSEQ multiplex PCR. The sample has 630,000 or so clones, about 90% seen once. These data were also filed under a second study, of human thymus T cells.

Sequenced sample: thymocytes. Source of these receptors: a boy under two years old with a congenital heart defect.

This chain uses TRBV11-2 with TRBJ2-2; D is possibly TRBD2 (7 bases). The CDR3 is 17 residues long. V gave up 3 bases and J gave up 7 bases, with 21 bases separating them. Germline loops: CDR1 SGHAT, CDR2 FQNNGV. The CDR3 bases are TGTGCCAGCAGCTTGCTGACAGGACTAGGTGTAATCGGGGAGCTGTTTTTT. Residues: CASSLLTGLGVIGELFF.

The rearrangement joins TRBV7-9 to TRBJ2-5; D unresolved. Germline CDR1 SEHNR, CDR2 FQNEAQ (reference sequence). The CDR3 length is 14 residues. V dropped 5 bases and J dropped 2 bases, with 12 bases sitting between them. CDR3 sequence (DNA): TGTGCCAGCAGCCCCCGAAGCCCTCAAGAGACCCAGTACTTC. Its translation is CASSPRSPQETQYF.

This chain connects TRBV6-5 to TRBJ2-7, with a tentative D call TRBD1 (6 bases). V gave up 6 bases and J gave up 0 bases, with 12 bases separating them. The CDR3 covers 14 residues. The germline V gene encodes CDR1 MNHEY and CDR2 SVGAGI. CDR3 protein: CASSSRDNSYEQYF. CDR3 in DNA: TGTGCCAGCAGCTCTCGGGACAACTCCTACGAGCAGTACTTC.

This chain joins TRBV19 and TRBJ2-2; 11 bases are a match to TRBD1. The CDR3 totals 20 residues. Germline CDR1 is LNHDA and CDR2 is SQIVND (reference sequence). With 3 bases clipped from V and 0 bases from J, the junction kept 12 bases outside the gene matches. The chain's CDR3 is CASSMGADRGRSPNTGELFF. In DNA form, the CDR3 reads TGTGCCAGTAGTATGGGGGCGGACAGGGGGCGTTCGCCGAACACCGGGGAGCTGTTTTTT.

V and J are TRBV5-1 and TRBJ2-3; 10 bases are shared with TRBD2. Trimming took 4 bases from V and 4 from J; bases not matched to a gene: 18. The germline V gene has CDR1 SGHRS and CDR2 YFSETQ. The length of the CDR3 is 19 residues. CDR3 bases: TGCGCCAGCAGCGACTGGATCATCCTAGCGGGAGCGTTCCCAGATACGCAGTATTTT. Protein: CASSDWIILAGAFPDTQYF.

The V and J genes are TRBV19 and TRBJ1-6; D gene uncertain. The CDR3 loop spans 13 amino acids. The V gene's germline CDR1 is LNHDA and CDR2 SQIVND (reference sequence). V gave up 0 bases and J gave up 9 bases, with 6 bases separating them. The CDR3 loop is CASSIDRRSPLHF. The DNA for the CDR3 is TGTGCCAGTAGTATAGACAGGCGTTCACCCCTCCACTTT. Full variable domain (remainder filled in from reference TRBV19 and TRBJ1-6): DGGITQSPKYLFRKEGQNVTLSCEQNLNHDAMYWYRQDPGQGLRLIYYSQIVNDFQKGDIAEGYSVSREKKESFPLTVTSAQKNPTAFYLCASSIDRRSPLHFGNGTRLTVT.

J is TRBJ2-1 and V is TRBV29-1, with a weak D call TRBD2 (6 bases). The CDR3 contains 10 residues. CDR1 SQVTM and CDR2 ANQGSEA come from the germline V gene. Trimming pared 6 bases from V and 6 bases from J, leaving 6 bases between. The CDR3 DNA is TGCAGCGTGCGGGGCAATGAGCAGTTCTTC. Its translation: CSVRGNEQFF.

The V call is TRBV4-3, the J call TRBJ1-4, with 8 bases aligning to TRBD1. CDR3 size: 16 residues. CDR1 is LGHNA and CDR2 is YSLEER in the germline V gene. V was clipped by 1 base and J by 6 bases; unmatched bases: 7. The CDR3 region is CASSQGPDREDEKLFF. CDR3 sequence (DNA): TGCGCCAGCAGCCAAGGCCCGGACAGGGAGGATGAAAAACTGTTTTTT.

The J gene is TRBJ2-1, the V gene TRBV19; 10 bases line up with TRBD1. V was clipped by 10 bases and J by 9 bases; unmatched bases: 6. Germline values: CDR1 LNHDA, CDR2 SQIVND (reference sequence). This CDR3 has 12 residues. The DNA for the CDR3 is TGTGCCATCGGGACAGGGGTCCGTGAGCAGTTCTTC. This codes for CAIGTGVREQFF.

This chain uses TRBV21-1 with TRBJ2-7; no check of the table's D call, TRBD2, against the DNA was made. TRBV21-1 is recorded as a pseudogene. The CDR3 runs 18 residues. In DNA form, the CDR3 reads TGTGCCAGCAGCAAAGAAATTGGTAAGGGCGGGAGGGCCCACGAGCAGTACTTC. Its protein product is CASSKEIGKGGRAHEQYF.

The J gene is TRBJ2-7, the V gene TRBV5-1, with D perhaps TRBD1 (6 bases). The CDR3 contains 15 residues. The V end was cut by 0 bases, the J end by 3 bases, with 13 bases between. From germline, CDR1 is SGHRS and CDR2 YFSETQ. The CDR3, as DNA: TGCGCCAGCAGCTTGGGGGGGCCCAGGGACTACGAGCAGTACTTC. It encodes CASSLGGPRDYEQYF.

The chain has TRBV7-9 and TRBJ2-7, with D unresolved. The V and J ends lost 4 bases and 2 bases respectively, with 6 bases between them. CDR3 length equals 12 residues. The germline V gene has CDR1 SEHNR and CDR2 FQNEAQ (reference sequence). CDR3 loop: CASSSNTYEQYF. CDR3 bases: TGTGCCAGCAGCTCTAATACCTACGAGCAGTACTTC.

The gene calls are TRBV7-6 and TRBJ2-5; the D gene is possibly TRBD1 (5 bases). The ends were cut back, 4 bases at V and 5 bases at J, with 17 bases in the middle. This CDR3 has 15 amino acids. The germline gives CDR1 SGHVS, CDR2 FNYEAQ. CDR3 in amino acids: CASSWVVGDIETQYF. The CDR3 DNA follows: TGTGCCAGCAGCTGGGTAGTAGGGGATATCGAGACCCAGTACTTC.

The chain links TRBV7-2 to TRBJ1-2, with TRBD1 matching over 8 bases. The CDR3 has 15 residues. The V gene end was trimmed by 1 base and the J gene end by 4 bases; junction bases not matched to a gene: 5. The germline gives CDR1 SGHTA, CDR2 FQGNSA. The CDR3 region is CASSLVRGQVYGYTF. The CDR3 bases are TGTGCCAGCAGCTTAGTCAGGGGGCAGGTCTATGGCTACACCTTC.

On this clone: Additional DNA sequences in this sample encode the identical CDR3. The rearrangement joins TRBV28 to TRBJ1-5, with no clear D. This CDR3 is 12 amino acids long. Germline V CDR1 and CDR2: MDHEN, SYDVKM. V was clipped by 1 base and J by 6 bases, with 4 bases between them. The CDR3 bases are TGTGCCAGCAGTTTATCCGGTCAGCCCCAGCATTTT. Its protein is CASSLSGQPQHF. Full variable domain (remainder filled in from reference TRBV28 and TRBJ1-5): DVKVTQSSRYLVKRTGEKVFLECVQDMDHENMFWYRQDPGLGLRLIYFSYDVKMKEKGDIPEGYSVSREKKERFSLILESASTNQTSMYLCASSLSGQPQHFGDGTRLSIL.

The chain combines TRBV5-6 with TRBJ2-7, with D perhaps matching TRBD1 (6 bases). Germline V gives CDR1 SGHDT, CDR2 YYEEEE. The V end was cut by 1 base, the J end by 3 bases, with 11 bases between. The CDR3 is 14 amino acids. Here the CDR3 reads CASSLSGAVYEQYF. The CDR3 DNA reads TGTGCCAGCAGCTTGTCAGGGGCGGTCTACGAGCAGTACTTC.

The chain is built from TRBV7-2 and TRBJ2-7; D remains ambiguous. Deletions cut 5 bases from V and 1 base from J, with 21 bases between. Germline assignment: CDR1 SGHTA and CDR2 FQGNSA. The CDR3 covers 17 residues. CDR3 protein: CASSPEAERSQSYEQYF. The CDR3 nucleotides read TGTGCCAGCAGCCCCGAGGCCGAGCGTTCCCAATCCTACGAGCAGTACTTC.

CDR3 region: CASSQDLDLRLDRANSNQPQHF. In DNA, the CDR3 is TGCGCCAGCAGCCAAGATCTCGACCTAAGGCTGGACAGGGCGAATAGCAATCAGCCCCAGCATTTT. This chain connects TRBV4-1 to TRBJ1-5; 8 bases match TRBD1. CDR3 size: 22 residues. The V and J ends lost 0 bases and 0 bases, in that order; junction bases with no gene match: 19. Germline assignment: CDR1 MGHRA and CDR2 YSYEKL.

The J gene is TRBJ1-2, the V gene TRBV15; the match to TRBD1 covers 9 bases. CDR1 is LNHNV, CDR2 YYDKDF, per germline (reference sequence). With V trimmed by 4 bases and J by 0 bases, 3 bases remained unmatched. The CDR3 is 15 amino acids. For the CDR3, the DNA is TGTGCCACCAGCACCAGGGACAGGGCTAACTATGGCTACACCTTC. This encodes CATSTRDRANYGYTF.

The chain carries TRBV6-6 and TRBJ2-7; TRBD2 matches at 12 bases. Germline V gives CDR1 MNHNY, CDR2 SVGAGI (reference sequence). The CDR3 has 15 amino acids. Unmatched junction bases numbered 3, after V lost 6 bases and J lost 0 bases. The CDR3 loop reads CASRSSGRVSYEQYF. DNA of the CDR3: TGTGCCAGCAGATCTAGCGGGAGGGTCTCCTACGAGCAGTACTTC.

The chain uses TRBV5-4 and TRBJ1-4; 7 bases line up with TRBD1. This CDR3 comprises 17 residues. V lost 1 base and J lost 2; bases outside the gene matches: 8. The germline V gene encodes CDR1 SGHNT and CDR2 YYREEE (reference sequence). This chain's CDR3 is CASSLQQGHLTNEKLFF. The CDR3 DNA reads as TGTGCCAGCAGCTTGCAACAGGGGCATTTGACTAATGAAAAACTGTTTTTT.

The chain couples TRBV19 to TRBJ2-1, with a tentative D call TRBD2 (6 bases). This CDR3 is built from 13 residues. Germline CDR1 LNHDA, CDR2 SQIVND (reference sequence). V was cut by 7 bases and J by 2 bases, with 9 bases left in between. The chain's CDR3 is CASTSVTYNEQFF. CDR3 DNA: TGTGCCAGTACTAGCGTCACCTACAATGAGCAGTTCTTC.

The CDR3 loop is CASSGRTSGGASLETQYF. CDR3 bases: TGTGCCAGCAGTGGCAGGACTAGCGGGGGGGCAAGTCTAGAGACCCAGTACTTC. V gene TRBV6-1 combines with J gene TRBJ2-5; TRBD2 aligns across 15 bases. Germline CDR1 is MNHNS and CDR2 is SASEGT. The CDR3 is 18 amino acids. J gave up 4 bases and V 4 bases, and 10 bases lay outside the gene matches.

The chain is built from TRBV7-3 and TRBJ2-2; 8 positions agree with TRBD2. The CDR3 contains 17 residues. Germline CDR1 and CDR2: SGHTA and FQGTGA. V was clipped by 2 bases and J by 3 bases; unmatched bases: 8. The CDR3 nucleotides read TGTGCCAGCAGCTTACCCCACAGCGGGAGAGACACCGGGGAGCTGTTTTTT. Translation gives CASSLPHSGRDTGELFF.

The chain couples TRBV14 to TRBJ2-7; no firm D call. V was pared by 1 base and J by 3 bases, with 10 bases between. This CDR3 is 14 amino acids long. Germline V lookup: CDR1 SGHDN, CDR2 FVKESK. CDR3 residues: CASSQAFPVYEQYF. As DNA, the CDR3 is TGTGCCAGCAGCCAAGCGTTCCCGGTCTACGAGCAGTACTTC.

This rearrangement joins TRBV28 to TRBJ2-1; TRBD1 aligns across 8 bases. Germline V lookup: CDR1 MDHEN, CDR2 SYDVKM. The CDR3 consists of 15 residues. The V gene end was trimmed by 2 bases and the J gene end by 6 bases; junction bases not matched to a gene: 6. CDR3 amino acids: CASSLHGTGLNEQFF. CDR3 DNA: TGTGCCAGCAGTTTACATGGGACAGGTCTCAATGAGCAGTTCTTC.

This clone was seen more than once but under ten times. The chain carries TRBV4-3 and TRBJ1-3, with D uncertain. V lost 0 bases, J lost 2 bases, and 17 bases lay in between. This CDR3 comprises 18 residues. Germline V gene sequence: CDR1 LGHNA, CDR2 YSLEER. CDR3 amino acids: CASSQDRSSGYPGNTIYF. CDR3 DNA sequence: TGCGCCAGCAGCCAAGATCGGAGTTCGGGGTATCCTGGAAACACCATATATTTT.

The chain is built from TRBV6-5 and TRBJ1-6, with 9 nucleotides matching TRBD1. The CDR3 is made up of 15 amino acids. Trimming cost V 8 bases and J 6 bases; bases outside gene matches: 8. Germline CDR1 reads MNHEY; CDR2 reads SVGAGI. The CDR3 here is CASPPTGGFNSPLHF. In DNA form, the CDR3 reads TGTGCCAGCCCCCCGACAGGGGGTTTTAATTCACCCCTCCACTTT.

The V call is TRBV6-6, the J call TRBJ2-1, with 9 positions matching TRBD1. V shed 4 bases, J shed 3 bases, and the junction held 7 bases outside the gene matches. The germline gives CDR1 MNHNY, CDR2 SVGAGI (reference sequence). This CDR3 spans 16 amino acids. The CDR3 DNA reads TGTGCCAGCAGTTTCCCGGACAGGGGAGACTACAATGAGCAGTTCTTC. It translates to CASSFPDRGDYNEQFF.